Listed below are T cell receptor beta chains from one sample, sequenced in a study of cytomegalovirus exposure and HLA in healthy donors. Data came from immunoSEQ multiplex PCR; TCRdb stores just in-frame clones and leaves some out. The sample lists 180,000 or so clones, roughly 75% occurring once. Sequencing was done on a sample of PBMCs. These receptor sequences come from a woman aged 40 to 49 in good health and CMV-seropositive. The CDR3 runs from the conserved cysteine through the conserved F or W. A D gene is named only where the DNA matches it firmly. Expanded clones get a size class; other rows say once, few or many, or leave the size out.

TGTGCCAGCAGCGTAGTAGCTAGCGGGACCAATGAGCAGTTCTTC	CASSVVASGTNEQFF	TRBJ2-1	-	TRBD2	TRBV9
TGTTCCAGTACTGACAGGTCCTTCACTGAAGCTTTCTTT	CSSTDRSFTEAFF	TRBJ1-1	-	-	TRBV2
TGTGCCAGCAAGAAACGGACAGACTCCTACGAGCAGTACTTC	CASKKRTDSYEQYF	TRBJ2-7	-	-	TRBV6-1
TGTGCCAGCAGCTTATTGGGAGGCACTGAAGCTTTCTTT	CASSLLGGTEAFF	TRBJ1-1	few	-	TRBV11-1
TGTGCCAGCAGCTTCCGCTCTGGGGTTCGGGACTATGGAGGAAATGAGCAGTTCTTC	CASSFRSGVRDYGGNEQFF	TRBJ2-1	-	TRBD2	TRBV9
TGTGCCAGTAGTCCCACGCTAGCGGGAGGGTCAGAGACCCAGTACTTC	CASSPTLAGGSETQYF	TRBJ2-5	-	TRBD2	TRBV19
TGTGCCAGCAGTGCCGCGGAGGTTTACAATGAGCAGTTCTTC	CASSAAEVYNEQFF	TRBJ2-1	-	-	TRBV28
TGTGCCAGCAGCCTCCTGACAGGGACCCAAGAGACCCAGTACTTC	CASSLLTGTQETQYF	TRBJ2-5	-	TRBD1	TRBV7-2
TGTGCCAGCAGTAAGCGGACAGGGCCTACCACCGGGGAGCTGTTTTTT	CASSKRTGPTTGELFF	TRBJ2-2	-	TRBD1	TRBV2
TGTGCCAGCAGACAGGGTTGGGATGAAAAACTGTTTTTT	CASRQGWDEKLFF	TRBJ1-4	-	-	TRBV6-5
TGTGCCAGCAGCCCAGGAGGGACAGAGAACACTGAAGCTTTCTTT	CASSPGGTENTEAFF	TRBJ1-1	-	TRBD1	TRBV11-3
TGTGCCAGCAGTCCCGGTACCTATAATTCACCCCTCCACTTT	CASSPGTYNSPLHF	TRBJ1-6	-	-	TRBV6-6
TGTGCCAGCAGGTTGACTTCGCGAAACTCTGGGGCCAACGTCCTGACTTTC	CASRLTSRNSGANVLTF	TRBJ2-6	-	-	TRBV2
TGTGCCAGCAGCCCCATAAGGACTAGCGGGAGAACAGATACGCAGTATTTT	CASSPIRTSGRTDTQYF	TRBJ2-3	-	TRBD2	TRBV7-9
TGTGCCAGCAGGACATACCGGGACAAGGAAACGGCTGGAAACACCATATATTTT	CASRTYRDKETAGNTIYF	TRBJ1-3	once	-	TRBV28
TGCGCCAGCAGCTCCGGGACAGGGCACCGCACAGATACGCAGTATTTT	CASSSGTGHRTDTQYF	TRBJ2-3	few	TRBD1	TRBV5-1
TGTGCCAGTAGTTTAAGAGGGCCGCACGAGGATGAGCAGTTCTTC	CASSLRGPHEDEQFF	TRBJ2-1	-	-	TRBV19
TGTGCCAGCAGCCTAAACAGGGATAGAGGCTACACCTTC	CASSLNRDRGYTF	TRBJ1-2	-	-	TRBV6-6